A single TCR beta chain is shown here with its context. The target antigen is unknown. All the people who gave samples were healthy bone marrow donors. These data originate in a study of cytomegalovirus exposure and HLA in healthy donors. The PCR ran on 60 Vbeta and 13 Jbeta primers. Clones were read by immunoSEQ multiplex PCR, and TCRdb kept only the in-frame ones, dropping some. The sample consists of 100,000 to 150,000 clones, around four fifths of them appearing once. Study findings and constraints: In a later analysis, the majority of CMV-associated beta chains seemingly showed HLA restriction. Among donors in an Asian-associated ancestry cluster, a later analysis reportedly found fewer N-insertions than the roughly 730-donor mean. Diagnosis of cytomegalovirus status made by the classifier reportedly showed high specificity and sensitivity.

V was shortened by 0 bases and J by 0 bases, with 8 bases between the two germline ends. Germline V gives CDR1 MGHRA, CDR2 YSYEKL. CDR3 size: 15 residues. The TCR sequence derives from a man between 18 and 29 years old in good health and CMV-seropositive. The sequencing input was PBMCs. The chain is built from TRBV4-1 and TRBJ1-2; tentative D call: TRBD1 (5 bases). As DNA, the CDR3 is TGCGCCAGCAGCCAAGACAGGGTAGCTAACTATGGCTACACCTTC. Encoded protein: CASSQDRVANYGYTF.